This passage covers 15 T cell receptor beta chains from one sample sequenced in a study of cytomegalovirus exposure and HLA in healthy donors. Vbeta (60) and Jbeta (13) primers were used in the PCR. TCRdb keeps only in-frame clones here, not all; method: immunoSEQ multiplex PCR. The sample lists over 95,000 clones, about three quarters occurring once. Source material: PBMCs. The receptor set was obtained from a female donor in good health and CMV-seronegative.

CDR3: CASSQGAHGYTF. CDR3 in DNA: TGTGCCAGCAGTCAGGGGGCCCATGGCTACACCTTC. The chain links TRBV6-5 to TRBJ1-2; 8 bases are a match to TRBD1. This CDR3 has 12 residues. CDR1 MNHEY and CDR2 SVGAGI come from the germline V gene. The ends lost 5 bases at V and 6 bases at J; junction bases unmatched: 2.

This clone was seen only a few times. The chain uses TRBV6-5 and TRBJ1-1, with D perhaps matching TRBD1 (6 bases). The germline V gene has CDR1 MNHEY and CDR2 SVGAGI. This CDR3 region has 12 residues. Trimming cost V 5 bases and J 5 bases, with 9 bases left between them. The CDR3 DNA reads as TGTGCCAGCAGTGTAGGGGGAACTGAAGCTTTCTTT. It translates to CASSVGGTEAFF.

This clone was seen only a few times. The chain has TRBV5-6 and TRBJ1-1, with TRBD1 identical over 8 bases. The CDR3 has 13 amino acids. The J segment lost 4 bases and the V segment lost 2 bases, leaving 1 base of the junction unmatched. The germline V gene has CDR1 SGHDT and CDR2 YYEEEE. The CDR3 nucleotides are TGTGCCAGCAGCTTTGGGACAGGCACTGAAGCTTTCTTT. This translates into CASSFGTGTEAFF.

This sequence joins TRBV11-2 and TRBJ2-3; D is possibly TRBD2 (5 bases). This CDR3 has 18 residues. Between the trimmed V and J ends, which lost 2 bases and 0 bases, there was a span of 18 bases. The germline CDR1 and CDR2 sequences are SGHAT and FQNNGV. CDR3 loop: CASSLKLAAISSTDTQYF. The CDR3 DNA follows: TGTGCCAGCAGCTTAAAGCTAGCAGCTATCTCTAGCACAGATACGCAGTATTTT.

A single count supports this clone. This sequence joins TRBV2 and TRBJ2-3; TRBD2 aligns across 8 bases. CDR1 is SNHLY and CDR2 is FYNNEI in the germline V gene. Trimming removed 11 bases from V and 3 bases from J; junction bases left unmatched: 10. This CDR3 is built from 14 residues. The CDR3 DNA reads as TGTGCCGGAAAGAAGGGACTAGAAACAGATACGCAGTATTTT. This encodes CAGKKGLETDTQYF.

The rearrangement uses TRBV5-5 and TRBJ2-7, with D possibly TRBD1 on 6 matching bases. The germline gives CDR1 SGHKS, CDR2 YYEKEE (reference sequence). V shed 4 bases and J shed 2 bases, with 19 bases lying between them. CDR3 length: 16 residues. CDR3 residues: CASSPALPGQTYEQYF. CDR3 nucleotides: TGTGCCAGCAGCCCGGCGCTGCCCGGACAGACCTACGAGCAGTACTTC.

This clone showed up just a few times. The V and J genes are TRBV7-2 and TRBJ2-7; TRBD1 might be the D (6 bases). Germline V CDR1 and CDR2: SGHTA, FQGNSA. Trimming left V 1 base short and J 1 base short, with 8 bases between. The CDR3 contains 14 residues. CDR3: CASSLGGQSYEQYF. In nucleotides, the CDR3 is TGTGCCAGCAGCTTAGGCGGACAGTCCTACGAGCAGTACTTC.

The V gene is TRBV2, the J gene TRBJ2-1, with 8 bases identical to TRBD2. This CDR3 contains 15 residues. From germline, CDR1 is SNHLY and CDR2 FYNNEI. V trimming: 11 bases; J trimming: 4 bases; junction bases outside the gene matches: 13. The CDR3 DNA sequence: TGTGCCTCCAGTGTCAGCGGGGGCCAATACAATGAGCAGTTCTTC. Its protein product is CASSVSGGQYNEQFF.

The chain links TRBV5-1 to TRBJ1-6; D might be TRBD1 (6 bases). CDR1 and CDR2 (germline): SGHRS, YFSETQ. Trimming shortened V by 3 bases and J by 7 bases, and 11 bases separated the two germline ends. This CDR3 spans 14 amino acids. CDR3 DNA: TGCGCCAGCAGCTCGTGGACAGAAAATTCACCCCTCCACTTT. Its protein is CASSSWTENSPLHF.

The chain links TRBV2 to TRBJ1-5; D not resolved. This CDR3 spans 13 amino acids. Germline CDR1 and CDR2: SNHLY and FYNNEI. Trimming pared 5 bases from V and 7 bases from J, leaving 12 bases between. Here the CDR3 DNA reads TGTGCCAGCAGTACGGGGTTACAGCAGCCCCAGCATTTT. Amino acids: CASSTGLQQPQHF.

The chain employs TRBV4-1 and TRBJ2-7; a weak D match, TRBD2 (5 bases). V gave up 1 base and J gave up 5 bases, with 12 bases separating them. Germline lookup yields CDR1 MGHRA and CDR2 YSYEKL. This CDR3 has 14 amino acids. CDR3 region: CASSQARGIDEQYF. The CDR3 bases are TGCGCCAGCAGCCAAGCTCGGGGAATCGACGAGCAGTACTTC.

This chain joins TRBV6-1 and TRBJ1-2; the D is unclear. The CDR3 has 14 amino acids. V was cut by 2 bases and J by 2 bases, with 9 bases left in between. CDR1 and CDR2 from the germline V gene are MNHNS and SASEGT. The CDR3 region has the DNA TGTGCCAGCAGTGAAAGAGTAAGAAACTATGGCTACACCTTC. It yields the protein CASSERVRNYGYTF.

The rearrangement joins TRBV6-1 to TRBJ1-5; D is uncertain. Trimming took off 7 bases at V and 6 bases at J, with 13 bases between the two ends. The CDR3 is made up of 13 amino acids. Germline V CDR1 and CDR2: MNHNS, SASEGT. The CDR3 DNA follows: TGTGCCAGCAAGGAGAGCCTCCCTCAGCCCCAGCATTTT. Translation gives CASKESLPQPQHF.

The genes are TRBV30 and TRBJ2-1; D is ambiguous. V was trimmed by 0 bases and J by 5 bases, leaving 5 bases between them. The CDR3 has 12 amino acids. The germline CDR1 and CDR2 sequences are GTSNPN and SVGIG (reference sequence). The chain's CDR3 is CAWSVQDNEQFF. The CDR3 region has the DNA TGTGCCTGGAGTGTTCAGGACAATGAGCAGTTCTTC.

The chain carries TRBV5-1 and TRBJ2-1; TRBD2 matches 14 bases. CDR1 is SGHRS and CDR2 is YFSETQ in the germline V gene. This CDR3 region has 19 residues. J gave up 0 bases and V 0 bases, and 5 bases lay outside the gene matches. This CDR3 is CASSLEGTSGGASYNEQFF. The CDR3 bases are TGCGCCAGCAGCTTGGAAGGGACTAGCGGGGGAGCCTCCTACAATGAGCAGTTCTTC.